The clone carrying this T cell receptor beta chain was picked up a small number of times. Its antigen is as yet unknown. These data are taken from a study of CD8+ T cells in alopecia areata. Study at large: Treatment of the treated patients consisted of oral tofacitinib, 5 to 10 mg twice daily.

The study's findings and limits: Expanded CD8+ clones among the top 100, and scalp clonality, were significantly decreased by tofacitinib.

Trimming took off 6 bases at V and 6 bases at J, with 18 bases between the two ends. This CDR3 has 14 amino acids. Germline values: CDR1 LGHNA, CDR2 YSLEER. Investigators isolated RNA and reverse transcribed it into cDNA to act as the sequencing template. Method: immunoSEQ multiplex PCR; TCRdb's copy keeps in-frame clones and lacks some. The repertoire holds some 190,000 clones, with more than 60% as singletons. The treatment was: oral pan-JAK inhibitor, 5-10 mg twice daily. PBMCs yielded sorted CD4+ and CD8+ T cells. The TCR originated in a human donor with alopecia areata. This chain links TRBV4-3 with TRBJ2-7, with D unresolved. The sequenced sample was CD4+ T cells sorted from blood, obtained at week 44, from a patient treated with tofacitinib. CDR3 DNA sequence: TGCGCCAGCAGAGGGTCAAAGGGTACCGGCGAGCAGTACTTC. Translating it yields CASRGSKGTGEQYF.